This note documents a single T cell receptor beta chain sequence. This sample was taken from a study of cytomegalovirus exposure and HLA in healthy donors. About the study: Drawn from HLA-typed donors, some 80 million unique TCRs were held in an early data release.

PCR primers comprised 60 Vbeta and 13 Jbeta primers. Clones were sequenced by immunoSEQ multiplex PCR, and TCRdb holds only the in-frame ones, with some missing. The sample holds approximately 160,000 clones; 77% are singletons and the top ten take around 2.8%. Trimming shortened V by 2 bases and J by 4 bases, and 16 bases separated the two germline ends. The germline V gene has CDR1 MNHNS and CDR2 SASEGT. This CDR3 has 16 amino acids. This clonotype originated in a woman aged 40 to 50 in good health and CMV-seropositive. The rearrangement uses TRBV6-1 and TRBJ2-3, with D perhaps TRBD1 (5 bases). The sample taken for sequencing was PBMCs. CDR3: CASSERFPKGSDTQYF. CDR3 bases: TGTGCCAGCAGTGAAAGATTCCCAAAGGGGTCAGATACGCAGTATTTT.